Following are 21 T cell receptor beta chains from one sample sequenced in a study of T cells in Graves' hyperthyroidism and ophthalmopathy. The source material, RNA transcripts, was used to amplify TCR beta CDR3 regions. The primer set for the first-round RT-PCR of the TCR CDR3 was HTBI. Using its own MiXCR run on the multiplex PCR reads, TCRdb lists one record per CDR3 protein. The data hold roughly 520,000 distinct CDR3 sequences, with around a quarter observed a single time. The sample consisted of blood. These receptors were collected from a woman in her twenties or thirties with Graves' ophthalmopathy.

The chain couples TRBV11-2 to TRBJ2-2; 7 nucleotides agree with TRBD1. Germline trimming cut 4 bases from V and 7 bases from J; bases unmatched to any gene: 6. CDR1 and CDR2 from the germline V gene are SGHAT and FQNNGV. The CDR3 consists of 14 residues. CDR3 nucleotides: TGTGCCAGCAGCTCCCAGGGGGATTTCGGGGAGCTGTTTTTT. Amino acids: CASSSQGDFGELFF.

For this clonotype: A much bigger clone sits one base away, suggesting this may be a read error. No conserved phenylalanine or tryptophan is present at the end of the CDR3, so a read error is the likely explanation. V usage is TRBV18 and J usage is TRBJ2-7; D ambiguous. From germline, CDR1 is KGHSH and CDR2 LQKENI. The length of the CDR3 is 14 residues. The V and J ends lost 2 bases and 3 bases respectively, with 11 bases between them. The CDR3 reads CASSPNTGFYEQYL. The CDR3, as DNA: TGTGCCAGCTCACCAAATACGGGTTTCTACGAGCAGTACCTC.

This clonotype has ten or more counts. The chain recombines TRBV27 with TRBJ1-6; D is unresolved. This CDR3 is 15 amino acids long. Germline loops: CDR1 MNHEY, CDR2 SMNVEV (reference sequence). Trimming pared 6 bases from V and 5 bases from J, leaving 14 bases between. CDR3 DNA: TGTGCCAGCAGAATGCGGGGTATCGATAATTCACCCCTCCACTTT. Its protein product is CASRMRGIDNSPLHF.

There are many counts of this clonotype. CDR3: CSARVSWTVTGELFF. The CDR3 nucleotides read TGCAGTGCTAGAGTCAGTTGGACGGTCACCGGGGAGCTGTTTTTT. V usage is TRBV20-1 and J usage is TRBJ2-2, with D unclear. Germline V lookup: CDR1 DFQATT, CDR2 SNEGSKA (reference sequence). The CDR3 is made up of 15 amino acids. V was pared by 1 base and J by 4 bases, with 13 bases between.

This clonotype was observed many times. The rearrangement links TRBV4-3 to TRBJ1-2; TRBD1 matches at 9 bases. The germline V gene has CDR1 LGHNA and CDR2 YSLEER. This CDR3 spans 13 amino acids. V was pared by 4 bases and J by 8 bases, with 5 bases of the junction left unmatched. The CDR3 here is CASSPWTGEGYTF. CDR3 nucleotides: TGCGCCAGCAGCCCATGGACAGGGGAAGGCTACACCTTC.

This clonotype was recorded many times. The rearrangement uses TRBV6-1 and TRBJ1-2, with 10 bases fitting TRBD1. CDR3 length equals 14 residues. Trimming removed 6 bases from V and 5 bases from J; junction bases left unmatched: 6. Germline assignment: CDR1 MNHNS and CDR2 SASEGT. CDR3 DNA: TGTGCCAGCAGCTGGGGACAGGGGAAGTATGGCTACACCTTC. Translated: CASSWGQGKYGYTF.

Many counts were recorded for this clonotype. The rearrangement joins TRBV12-3 or TRBV12-4 to TRBJ1-5; tentative D call: TRBD1 (5 bases). With 4 bases removed from V and 6 bases from J, the gap between germline ends came to 16 bases. The CDR3 runs 15 residues. For the CDR3, the DNA is TGTGCCAGCAGTTCTCCCAGGGAGGGAGGTCAGCCCCAGCATTTT. This gives the protein CASSSPREGGQPQHF.

Regarding this clonotype: This clone may be a read error of a much larger clone one base away. The chain recombines TRBV6-1 with TRBJ2-2; D is ambiguous. CDR1 MNHNS and CDR2 SASEGT come from the germline V gene. The CDR3 covers 13 residues. Trimming took 4 bases from V and 3 from J, leaving 6 bases between them. Here the CDR3 DNA reads TGTGCCAGCAGTGGCTCATACACCGGGGAGCTGTTTTTT. Its protein product is CASSGSYTGELFF.

The chain couples TRBV12-3 or TRBV12-4 to TRBJ2-2, with D tentatively TRBD2 (7 bases). The CDR3 extends over 14 amino acids. Trimming shortened V by 6 bases and J by 6 bases, and 14 bases separated the two germline ends. The CDR3 region has the DNA TGTGCCAGCAGGGCCCAGGGGAGGGCCGGGGAGCTGTTTTTT. Protein sequence: CASRAQGRAGELFF.

This clonotype was counted at least ten times. V usage is TRBV9 and J usage is TRBJ1-2, with 9 bases fitting TRBD1. This CDR3 region has 14 residues. With 0 bases clipped from V and 8 bases from J, the junction kept 5 bases outside the gene matches. Germline CDR1 SGDLS, CDR2 YYNGEE. This CDR3 is CASSVDGTGKGYTF. DNA of the CDR3: TGTGCCAGCAGCGTAGATGGGACAGGGAAAGGCTACACCTTC.

This clonotype was counted at least ten times. The chain uses TRBV10-3 and TRBJ2-2; TRBD1 matches 10 bases. CDR3 length: 18 amino acids. Per the germline V gene, CDR1 is ENHRY and CDR2 is SYGVKD. V lost 5 bases, J lost 3 bases, and 12 bases stayed unmatched. CDR3 region: CAISSGTGEVPYTGELFF. CDR3 bases: TGTGCCATCAGTTCCGGGACAGGGGAGGTCCCCTACACCGGGGAGCTGTTTTTT.

This clonotype was counted only a few times. This CDR3 reads CASSLDLRWRVSPLHF. The CDR3 nucleotides are TGTGCCAGCAGCTTAGATCTAAGGTGGAGGGTTTCACCCCTCCACTTT. The chain joins TRBV11-2 to TRBJ1-6; D is unresolved. Germline values: CDR1 SGHAT, CDR2 FQNNGV. The CDR3 consists of 16 residues. The germline V and J ends were trimmed by 0 bases and 9 bases, with 15 bases remaining between them.

The sample holds many counts of this clonotype. Here the CDR3 DNA reads TGCAGCGTTGTTGTGGGGGTCCGGGACACTGAAGCTTTCTTT. This translates into CSVVVGVRDTEAFF. J is TRBJ1-1 and V is TRBV29-1; tentatively, D is TRBD1 (5 bases). The CDR3 covers 14 residues. The V end lost 4 bases, the J end lost 3 bases, and 15 bases lay between the germline ends. In germline, CDR1 is SQVTM, CDR2 ANQGSEA.

This clonotype was seen ten or more times. The chain carries TRBV12-3 or TRBV12-4 and TRBJ1-1, with D unclear. V gave up 5 bases and J gave up 6 bases, with 13 bases separating them. The CDR3 loop spans 13 amino acids. DNA of the CDR3: TGTGCCAGCAGTCCCCGTGGTACATCTGAAGCTTTCTTT. Encoded protein: CASSPRGTSEAFF.

This clonotype was counted at least ten times. J is TRBJ2-5 and V is TRBV2, with TRBD2 identical over 8 bases. V lost 6 bases, J lost 3 bases, and 9 bases stayed unmatched. The CDR3 totals 15 residues. Germline lookup yields CDR1 SNHLY and CDR2 FYNNEI. The CDR3 sequence is CASRVGGGNEETQYF. For the CDR3, the DNA is TGTGCCAGCAGGGTCGGGGGGGGCAACGAAGAGACCCAGTACTTC.

This clonotype was detected many times. J is TRBJ2-2 and V is TRBV7-3; no clear D. The germline V gene has CDR1 SGHTA and CDR2 FQGTGA. V was clipped by 6 bases and J by 1 base, with 9 bases between them. The CDR3 consists of 14 residues. DNA of the CDR3: TGTGCCAGCAGTTTGGGTGGGAACACCGGGGAGCTGTTTTTT. Translated: CASSLGGNTGELFF.

This clonotype was recorded a few times. The J gene is TRBJ2-3, the V gene TRBV20-1; 9 positions match TRBD2. The CDR3 is made up of 15 amino acids. Looked up from germline, CDR1 is DFQATT and CDR2 is SNEGSKA (reference sequence). With V trimmed by 6 bases and J by 5 bases, 12 bases remained unmatched. The CDR3 region has the DNA TGCAGTGCCCTATTGGCTAGCGGGGCAGGAGATACGCAGTATTTT. Encoded protein: CSALLASGAGDTQYF.

The chain is built from TRBV12-3 or TRBV12-4 and TRBJ2-5, with 7 positions matching TRBD2. Trimming took 0 bases from V and 6 from J; bases not matched to a gene: 10. The CDR3 length is 16 residues. CDR3 protein: CASSLARGGQPKTQYF. CDR3 in DNA: TGTGCCAGCAGTTTAGCGAGGGGAGGGCAGCCGAAGACCCAGTACTTC.

This clonotype was counted a few times. V and J are TRBV27 and TRBJ1-6; the match to TRBD1 covers 8 bases. The CDR3 is 17 amino acids. CDR1 and CDR2 (germline): MNHEY, SMNVEV (reference sequence). V lost 5 bases to trimming and J lost 4 bases; unmatched junction nucleotides: 10. CDR3: CASSQDRDPLYNSPLHF. DNA for the CDR3: TGTGCCAGCAGTCAGGACAGGGACCCCCTGTATAATTCACCCCTCCACTTT.

This clonotype was counted at least ten times. V usage is TRBV5-1 and J usage is TRBJ2-7; D unresolved. Germline V gene lookup returns CDR1 SGHRS and CDR2 YFSETQ. The V end was cut by 4 bases, the J end by 2 bases, with 10 bases between. There are 13 residues in the CDR3. Here the CDR3 reads CASSTGPPYEQYF. In DNA, the CDR3 is TGCGCCAGCAGCACCGGGCCCCCCTACGAGCAGTACTTC.

This clonotype was counted many times. The chain couples TRBV25-1 to TRBJ2-7; 9 nucleotides match TRBD1. CDR3 size: 15 residues. Germline CDR1 and CDR2: MGHDK and SYGVNS. V lost 6 bases and J lost 3; bases outside the gene matches: 9. CDR3 sequence (DNA): TGTGCCAGCAGCACCGGGACAGGGTCAAGCTACGAGCAGTACTTC. This codes for CASSTGTGSSYEQYF.